A single sample is the source of the 25 T cell receptor beta chains below, sequenced in a study of technical replicates of blood from several donors. Only in-frame clones appear in the TCRdb table, and some are missing; sequencing was by immunoSEQ multiplex PCR. Among some 83,000 clones listed, roughly 93% were seen once. Sequencing used T cells isolated from PBMCs. These receptors originate from a human donor in good health.

In DNA, the CDR3 is TGTGCCAGCAGTGAGGAGGGGAACTATGGCTACACCTTC. Protein: CASSEEGNYGYTF. The chain links TRBV2 to TRBJ1-2; D perhaps matches TRBD1 (5 bases). Per germline, CDR1 SNHLY and CDR2 FYNNEI. The V and J ends lost 3 bases and 2 bases respectively, with 7 bases between them. The CDR3 extends over 13 amino acids.

The CDR3 DNA is TGTGCCAGCAGGAATCCAGGACTAGCGGGATTCACAGATACGCAGTATTTT. Residues: CASRNPGLAGFTDTQYF. The chain couples TRBV27 to TRBJ2-3; 12 nucleotides align to TRBD2. V was clipped by 6 bases and J by 2 bases; unmatched bases: 9. The CDR3 extends over 17 amino acids. The germline V gene encodes CDR1 MNHEY and CDR2 SMNVEV (reference sequence).

The genes are TRBV9 and TRBJ2-1; D unresolved. This CDR3 has 14 residues. Trimming left V 1 base short and J 3 bases short, with 8 bases between. Germline V gene data show CDR1 as SGDLS and CDR2 as YYNGEE. In DNA, the CDR3 is TGTGCCAGCAGCGTAACCCCGCGCTACAATGAGCAGTTCTTC. Residues: CASSVTPRYNEQFF.

V and J are TRBV5-8 and TRBJ2-7; 7 bases align to TRBD2. Germline V gene sequence: CDR1 SGHTS, CDR2 YDEGEE. J lost 4 bases, V lost 1 base, and 14 bases had no gene match. The CDR3 has 17 residues. The CDR3 region has the DNA TGTGCCAGCAGCTTGTTATTGGGAGGGCCCTCACGGTACGAGCAGTACTTC. This gives the protein CASSLLLGGPSRYEQYF.

The chain combines TRBV5-6 with TRBJ1-1, with D tentatively TRBD1 (5 bases). The V and J ends lost 4 bases and 1 base respectively, with 17 bases between them. The CDR3 is 16 residues long. Per the germline V gene, CDR1 is SGHDT and CDR2 is YYEEEE. The CDR3 DNA follows: TGTGCCAGCAGCCCCCTGGGGGGTGGGTCGAACACTGAAGCTTTCTTT. This gives the protein CASSPLGGGSNTEAFF.

The chain links TRBV9 to TRBJ2-3; weak D call: TRBD2 (6 bases). This CDR3 region has 17 residues. In germline, CDR1 is SGDLS, CDR2 YYNGEE. V was pared by 0 bases and J by 2 bases, with 16 bases between. CDR3 loop: CASSVATGGLTTDTQYF. CDR3 bases: TGTGCCAGCAGCGTAGCTACCGGGGGTCTCACCACAGATACGCAGTATTTT.

DNA of the CDR3: TGTGCCAGCAGTTTTCAGGGGGGATATGAAAAACTGTTTTTT. This encodes CASSFQGGYEKLFF. V gene TRBV28 combines with J gene TRBJ1-4, with 7 bases aligning to TRBD1. The germline V gene has CDR1 MDHEN and CDR2 SYDVKM. The ends lost 3 bases at V and 6 bases at J; junction bases unmatched: 4. CDR3 size: 14 residues.

V is TRBV29-1 and J is TRBJ2-1; TRBD2 matches at 8 bases. Germline V gene sequence: CDR1 SQVTM, CDR2 ANQGSEA. This CDR3 comprises 14 residues. Trimming removed 2 bases from V and 7 bases from J; junction bases left unmatched: 7. CDR3 coding DNA: TGCAGCGTTGAATCAGCGGGAGTGGGAAATGAGCAGTTCTTC. The encoded protein is CSVESAGVGNEQFF.

V is TRBV6-5 and J is TRBJ1-5; no clear D gene. Germline-derived CDR1 and CDR2 are MNHEY and SVGAGI. The CDR3 is 14 residues long. Trimming left V 2 bases short and J 1 base short, with 6 bases between. CDR3 coding DNA: TGTGCCAGCAGTTACGGAGGGAGCAATCAGCCCCAGCATTTT. It is translated as CASSYGGSNQPQHF.

The V and J genes are TRBV7-8 and TRBJ2-7; TRBD2 matches 10 bases. CDR3 size: 15 residues. Germline V CDR1 and CDR2: SGHVS, FQNEAQ. The J segment lost 0 bases and the V segment lost 5 bases, leaving 4 bases of the junction unmatched. The CDR3 region has the DNA TGTGCCAGCAGCGATAGCGGGAGGAACTCCTACGAGCAGTACTTC. This translates into CASSDSGRNSYEQYF. The full variable domain, its missing parts supplied by reference TRBV7-8 and TRBJ2-7, is GAGVSQSPRYKVAKRGQDVALRCDPISGHVSLFWYQQALGQGPEFLTYFQNEAQLDKSGLPSDRFFAERPEGSVSTLKIQRTQQEDSAVYLCASSDSGRNSYEQYFGPGTRLTVT.

The J gene is TRBJ2-3, the V gene TRBV5-1, with 7 positions matching TRBD1. V lost 0 bases, J lost 8 bases, and 3 bases stayed unmatched. CDR1 and CDR2 (germline): SGHRS, YFSETQ. The CDR3 contains 13 residues. DNA of the CDR3: TGCGCCAGCAGCTTGGATAGACAGGGTACGCAGTATTTT. Its protein is CASSLDRQGTQYF.

This clone was detected once. This sequence joins TRBV6-1 and TRBJ1-5; maybe TRBD1 (5 bases). The CDR3 loop spans 13 amino acids. The germline V gene encodes CDR1 MNHNS and CDR2 SASEGT. V was pared by 7 bases and J by 2 bases, with 9 bases between. The CDR3 DNA follows: TGTGCCAGCATATTAGGGGGCAATCAGCCCCAGCATTTT. Translating gives CASILGGNQPQHF.

In regard to this clone: Additional DNA sequences in this sample encode the identical CDR3. The chain employs TRBV25-1 and TRBJ2-7, with D maybe TRBD1 (6 bases). The CDR3 is 14 residues long. The ends were cut back, 4 bases at V and 2 bases at J, with 12 bases in the middle. CDR1 and CDR2 from the germline V gene are MGHDK and SYGVNS. In DNA, the CDR3 is TGTGCCAGCAGTGCAGAAGAGGGGGCCTACGAGCAGTACTTC. Translated: CASSAEEGAYEQYF.

The V and J genes are TRBV4-3 and TRBJ2-7; 9 bases match TRBD1. The V gene end was trimmed by 5 bases and the J gene end by 6 bases; junction bases not matched to a gene: 8. The CDR3 has 14 amino acids. From germline, CDR1 is LGHNA and CDR2 YSLEER. CDR3 DNA sequence: TGCGCCAGCAGCTTGTACAGGGGGCTGAGCGAGCAGTACTTC. This codes for CASSLYRGLSEQYF.

The genes are TRBV5-6 and TRBJ2-7, with a weak D call TRBD2 (5 bases). Trimming took 0 bases from V and 0 from J, leaving 13 bases between them. The V gene's germline CDR1 is SGHDT and CDR2 YYEEEE. This CDR3 contains 16 residues. The CDR3 DNA is TGTGCCAGCAGCTTGGTCCGGCGGGCGTCCTCCTACGAGCAGTACTTC. It is translated as CASSLVRRASSYEQYF.

The chain couples TRBV5-8 to TRBJ2-1; 10 nucleotides align to TRBD2. Losses at the gene ends were 2 bases for V and 5 bases for J; bases not matched to a gene: 7. The CDR3 has 16 residues. In germline, CDR1 is SGHTS, CDR2 YDEGEE. The CDR3 is CASSFNELAGNNEQFF. CDR3 sequence (DNA): TGTGCCAGCAGCTTTAACGAACTAGCGGGAAACAATGAGCAGTTCTTC.

The V and J genes are TRBV7-9 and TRBJ1-2; unclear D gene. In germline, CDR1 is SEHNR, CDR2 FQNEAQ (reference sequence). V was shortened by 5 bases and J by 9 bases, with 13 bases between the two germline ends. There are 12 residues in the CDR3. CDR3 coding DNA: TGTGCCAGCAGCCCAGAACTATTAAGCTACACCTTC. Encoded protein: CASSPELLSYTF.

V gene TRBV7-9 combines with J gene TRBJ1-5, with 7 nucleotides matching TRBD1. This CDR3 region has 15 residues. CDR1 and CDR2 (germline): SEHNR, FQNEAQ (reference sequence). V gave up 1 base and J gave up 5 bases; unmatched junction bases: 5. The CDR3 nucleotides are TGTGCCAGCAGCTTAGTAGGGGGCTATGATCAGCCCCAGCATTTT. Protein sequence: CASSLVGGYDQPQHF.

This chain connects TRBV28 to TRBJ1-5; the D gene is possibly TRBD1 (5 bases). V lost 5 bases to trimming and J lost 11 bases, with 19 bases between them. The CDR3 is 14 amino acids. Per the germline V gene, CDR1 is MDHEN and CDR2 is SYDVKM. CDR3 sequence reads: CASSKIGQGYTQHF. The CDR3 region has the DNA TGTGCCAGCAGTAAAATCGGGCAGGGCTATACCCAGCATTTT.

J is TRBJ1-3 and V is TRBV11-2, with 9 nucleotides matching TRBD1. Germline trimming cut 5 bases from V and 2 bases from J; bases unmatched to any gene: 4. The CDR3 loop spans 15 amino acids. The V gene's germline CDR1 is SGHAT and CDR2 FQNNGV. CDR3 bases: TGTGCCAGCAGCACCCGGGACAGGGCTGGAAACACCATATATTTT. Its protein is CASSTRDRAGNTIYF.

The CDR3 bases are TGTGCCAGTAGTCCCGACAGGGGGACAGATACGCAGTATTTT. Translating gives CASSPDRGTDTQYF. The chain joins TRBV19 to TRBJ2-3, with 9 bases that match TRBD1. Per germline, CDR1 LNHDA and CDR2 SQIVND (reference sequence). V shed 5 bases, J shed 3 bases, and the junction held 3 bases outside the gene matches. The CDR3 covers 14 residues.

V and J are TRBV6-1 and TRBJ1-5, with 10 bases aligning to TRBD1. Germline lookup yields CDR1 MNHNS and CDR2 SASEGT. Unmatched junction bases numbered 9, after V lost 3 bases and J lost 7 bases. The CDR3 has 16 amino acids. The CDR3: CASSEEPGQGMQPQHF. For the CDR3, the DNA is TGTGCCAGCAGTGAGGAGCCGGGACAGGGGATGCAGCCCCAGCATTTT.

This chain uses TRBV2 with TRBJ2-2; D remains unclear. The length of the CDR3 is 15 residues. Between the trimmed V and J ends, which lost 7 bases and 4 bases, there was a span of 16 bases. The germline gives CDR1 SNHLY, CDR2 FYNNEI. The CDR3 protein is CASKRLTTPTGELFF. The DNA for the CDR3 is TGTGCCAGCAAGAGGTTAACAACCCCCACCGGGGAGCTGTTTTTT.

The rearrangement uses TRBV19 and TRBJ1-5; D is undetermined. CDR1 is LNHDA and CDR2 is SQIVND in the germline V gene (reference sequence). This CDR3 is built from 14 residues. The V end lost 1 base, the J end lost 6 bases, and 10 bases lay between the germline ends. The chain's CDR3 is CASSIADGAQPQHF. The CDR3 DNA reads as TGTGCCAGTAGTATAGCCGACGGAGCTCAGCCCCAGCATTTT.

The chain uses TRBV5-1 and TRBJ2-1, with 8 bases aligning to TRBD2. This CDR3 is 17 amino acids long. CDR1 and CDR2 from the germline V gene are SGHRS and YFSETQ. After removal of 0 bases from V and 0 bases from J, the junction contained 5 bases not matched to a gene. CDR3 DNA: TGCGCCAGCAGCTTGGTGCCTAGCGGGTACTCCTACAATGAGCAGTTCTTC. Its translation is CASSLVPSGYSYNEQFF.